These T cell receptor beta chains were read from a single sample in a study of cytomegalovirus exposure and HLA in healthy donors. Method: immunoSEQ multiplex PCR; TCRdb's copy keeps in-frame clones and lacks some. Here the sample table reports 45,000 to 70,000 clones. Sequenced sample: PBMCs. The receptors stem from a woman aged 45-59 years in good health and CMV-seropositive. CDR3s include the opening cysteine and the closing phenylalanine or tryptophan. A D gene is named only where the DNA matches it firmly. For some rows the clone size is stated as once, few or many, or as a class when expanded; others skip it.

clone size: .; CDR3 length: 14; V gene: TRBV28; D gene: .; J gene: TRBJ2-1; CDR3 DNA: TGTGCCAGCAAAAACAGGGGGGGGGCCAATGAGCAGTTCTTC; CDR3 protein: CASKNRGGANEQFF
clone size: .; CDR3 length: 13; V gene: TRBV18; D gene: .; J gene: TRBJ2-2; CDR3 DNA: TGTGCCAGCCAACTTGCGGGCACCGGGGAGCTGTTTTTT; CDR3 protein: CASQLAGTGELFF
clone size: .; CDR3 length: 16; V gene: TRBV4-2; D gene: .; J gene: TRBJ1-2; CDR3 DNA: TGTGCCAGCAGCCAACCGTCGGGGGGCGGTAACTATGGCTACACCTTC; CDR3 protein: CASSQPSGGGNYGYTF
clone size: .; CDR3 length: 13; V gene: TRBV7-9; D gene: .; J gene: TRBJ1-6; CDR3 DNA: TGTGCCAGCAGCTTAACCGGGAATTCACCCCTCCACTTT; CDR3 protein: CASSLTGNSPLHF
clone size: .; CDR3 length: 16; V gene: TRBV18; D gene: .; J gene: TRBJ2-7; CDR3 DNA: TGTGCCAGCTCACCAGTCCTGGGGTCGACTACCTACGAGCAGTACTTC; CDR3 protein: CASSPVLGSTTYEQYF
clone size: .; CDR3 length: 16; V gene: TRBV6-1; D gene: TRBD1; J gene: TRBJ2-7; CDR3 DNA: TGTGCCAGCAGTGAAGAGGCCGGGACAGGGGGCTACGAGCAGTACTTC; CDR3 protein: CASSEEAGTGGYEQYF
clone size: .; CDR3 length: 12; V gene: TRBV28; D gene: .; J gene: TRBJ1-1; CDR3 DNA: TGTGCCAGCAGAATAGGTCAGGAGGGTGCTTTCTTT; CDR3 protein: CASRIGQEGAFF
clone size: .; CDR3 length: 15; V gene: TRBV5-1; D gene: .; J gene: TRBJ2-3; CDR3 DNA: TGCGCCAGCAATCCTTCGACAACTAGCACAGATACGCAGTATTTT; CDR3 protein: CASNPSTTSTDTQYF
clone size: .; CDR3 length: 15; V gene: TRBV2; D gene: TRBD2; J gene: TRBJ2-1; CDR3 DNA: TGTGCCAGCAGTGAAGAGCGGGGCACCTACAATGAGCAGTTCTTC; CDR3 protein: CASSEERGTYNEQFF
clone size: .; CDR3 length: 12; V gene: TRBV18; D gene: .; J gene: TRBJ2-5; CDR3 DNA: TGTGCCAGCTCACCGGAGTCAGAGACCCAGTACTTC; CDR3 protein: CASSPESETQYF
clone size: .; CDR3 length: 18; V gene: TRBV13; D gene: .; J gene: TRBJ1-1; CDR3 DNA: TGTGCCCGCAGGCAGGGAGGAGGATGGTTCCCTCAGAACACTGAAGCTTTCTTT; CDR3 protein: CARRQGGGWFPQNTEAFF
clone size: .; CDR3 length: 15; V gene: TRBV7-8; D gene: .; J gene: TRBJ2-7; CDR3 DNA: TGTGCCAGCAGCCGCGTGTCGGGGGTTACTTACGAGCAGTACTTC; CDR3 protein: CASSRVSGVTYEQYF
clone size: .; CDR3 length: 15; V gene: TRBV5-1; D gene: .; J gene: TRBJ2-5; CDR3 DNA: TGCGCCAGCAGCTTGCAGACTAGATTAGAAGAGACCCAGTACTTC; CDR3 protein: CASSLQTRLEETQYF
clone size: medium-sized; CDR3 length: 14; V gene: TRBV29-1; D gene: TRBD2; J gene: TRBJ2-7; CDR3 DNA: TGCAGCGTTGTCAGTAGCGGGAGGGTCTACGAGCAGTACTTC; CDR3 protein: CSVVSSGRVYEQYF
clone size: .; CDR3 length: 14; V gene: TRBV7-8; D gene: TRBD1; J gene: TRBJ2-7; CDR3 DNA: TGTGCCAGCAGCCATGTCCGACAGGGTCAGGAGCAGTACTTC; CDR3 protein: CASSHVRQGQEQYF
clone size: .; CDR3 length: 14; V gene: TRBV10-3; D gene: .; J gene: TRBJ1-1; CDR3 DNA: TGTGCCATCAGTGTTTCCGGTGTGAACACTGAAGCTTTCTTT; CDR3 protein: CAISVSGVNTEAFF
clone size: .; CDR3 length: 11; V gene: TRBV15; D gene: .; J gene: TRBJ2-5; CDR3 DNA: TGTGCCGTCGCTCGGGGGGAGACCCAGTACTTC; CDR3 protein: CAVARGETQYF
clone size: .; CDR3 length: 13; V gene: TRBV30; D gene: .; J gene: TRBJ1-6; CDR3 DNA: TGTGCCTGGAGCCAGGGTAATCATTCACCCCTCCACTTT; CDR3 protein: CAWSQGNHSPLHF
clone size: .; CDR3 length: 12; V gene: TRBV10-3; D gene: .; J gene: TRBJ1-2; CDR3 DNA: TGTGCCATCAGTGAGGGGCTTTATGGCTACACCTTC; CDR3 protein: CAISEGLYGYTF
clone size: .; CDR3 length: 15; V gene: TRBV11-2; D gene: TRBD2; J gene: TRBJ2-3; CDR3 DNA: TGTGCCAGCAGCTTAGCTAGCGGGCCCACAGATACGCAGTATTTT; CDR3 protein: CASSLASGPTDTQYF
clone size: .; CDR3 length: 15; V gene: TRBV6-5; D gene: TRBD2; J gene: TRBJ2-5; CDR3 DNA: TGTGCCAGCAGTTACAGGCTAGCGGGGCCGGGGACCCAGTACTTC; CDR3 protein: CASSYRLAGPGTQYF
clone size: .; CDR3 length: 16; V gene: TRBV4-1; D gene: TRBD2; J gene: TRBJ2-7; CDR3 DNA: TGCGCCAGCAGCCAAGATCTTAGCGGGAGTAACTACGAGCAGTACTTC; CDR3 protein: CASSQDLSGSNYEQYF
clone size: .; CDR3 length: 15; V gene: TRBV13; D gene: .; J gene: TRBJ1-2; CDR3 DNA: TGTGCCAGCAGCTCCGACAGCTTTGCTAACTATGGCTACACCTTC; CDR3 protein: CASSSDSFANYGYTF
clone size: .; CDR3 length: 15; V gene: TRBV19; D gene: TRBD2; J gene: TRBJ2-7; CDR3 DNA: TGTGCCAGTAGCCCGACTAGCGGGAGTACCTACGAGCAGTACTTC; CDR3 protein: CASSPTSGSTYEQYF
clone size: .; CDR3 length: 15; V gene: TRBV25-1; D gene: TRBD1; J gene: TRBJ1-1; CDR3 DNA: TGTGCCAGCAGTACCCGACAGGGCATAAACACTGAAGCTTTCTTT; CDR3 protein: CASSTRQGINTEAFF
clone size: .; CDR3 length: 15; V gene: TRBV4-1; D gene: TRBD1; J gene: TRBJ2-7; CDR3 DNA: TGCGCCAGCAGCCAGTCCGGGACAGGGGTTTTTGGGCAGTACTTC; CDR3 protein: CASSQSGTGVFGQYF
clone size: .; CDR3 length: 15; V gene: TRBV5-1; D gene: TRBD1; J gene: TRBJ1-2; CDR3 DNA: TGCGCCAGCAGCCATGGGACAGCCCTTAACTATGGCTACACCTTC; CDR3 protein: CASSHGTALNYGYTF
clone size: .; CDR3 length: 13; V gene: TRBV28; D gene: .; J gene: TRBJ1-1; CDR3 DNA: TGTGCCAGCACTAAGAGAGTGAACACTGAAGCTTTCTTT; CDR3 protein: CASTKRVNTEAFF
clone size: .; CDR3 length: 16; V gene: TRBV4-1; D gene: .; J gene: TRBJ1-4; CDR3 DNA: TGCGCCAGCAGCCAACCCTACAGAGCAACTAATGAAAAACTGTTTTTT; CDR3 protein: CASSQPYRATNEKLFF
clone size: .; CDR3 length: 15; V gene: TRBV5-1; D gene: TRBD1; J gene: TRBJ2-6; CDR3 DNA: TGTGCCAGCAGCACAGGGGATCCTGGGGCCAACGTCCTGACTTTC; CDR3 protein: CASSTGDPGANVLTF
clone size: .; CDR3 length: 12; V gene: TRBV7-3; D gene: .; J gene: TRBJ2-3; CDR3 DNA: TGTGCCAGCGGATGGAGCGGAGGTACGCAGTATTTT; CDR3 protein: CASGWSGGTQYF
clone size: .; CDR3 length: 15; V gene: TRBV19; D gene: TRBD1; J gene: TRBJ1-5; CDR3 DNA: TGTGCCAGTAGTCCGATCCCGGGACAGATTCAGCCCCAGCATTTT; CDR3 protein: CASSPIPGQIQPQHF
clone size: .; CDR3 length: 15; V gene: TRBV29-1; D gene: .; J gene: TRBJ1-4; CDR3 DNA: TGCAGCGTCGCGGATCAGCTTGCAACTAATGAAAAACTGTTTTTT; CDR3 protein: CSVADQLATNEKLFF
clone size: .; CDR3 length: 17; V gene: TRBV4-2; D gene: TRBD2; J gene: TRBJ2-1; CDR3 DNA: TGTGCCAGCAGCCAAGTAATGACTAGCGGGGGGTGGGGTGAGCAGTTCTTC; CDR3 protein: CASSQVMTSGGWGEQFF
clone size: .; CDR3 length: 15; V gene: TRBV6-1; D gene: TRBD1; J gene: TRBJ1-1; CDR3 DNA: TGTGCCAGCAGTTCACAGGGGCCGCTGGGGACTGAAGCTTTCTTT; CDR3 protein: CASSSQGPLGTEAFF
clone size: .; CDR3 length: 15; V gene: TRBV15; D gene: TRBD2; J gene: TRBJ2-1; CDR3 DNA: TGTGCCACCAGCGGGGGGACTAGCGGCTACAATGAGCAGTTCTTC; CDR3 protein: CATSGGTSGYNEQFF
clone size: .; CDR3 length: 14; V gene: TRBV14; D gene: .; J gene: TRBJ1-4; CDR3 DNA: TGTGCCAGCAGCTTTACAGGGAATAATGAAAAACTGTTTTTT; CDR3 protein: CASSFTGNNEKLFF
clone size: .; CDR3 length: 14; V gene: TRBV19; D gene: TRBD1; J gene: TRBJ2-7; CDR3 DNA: TGTGCCAGTAGTATGTGGGACAGAAACTACGAGCAGTACTTC; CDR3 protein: CASSMWDRNYEQYF
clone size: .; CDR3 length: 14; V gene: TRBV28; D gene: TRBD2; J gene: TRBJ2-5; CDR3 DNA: TGTGCCAGCAGTTTGGCTAGCGGGAGCGGGACCCAGTACTTC; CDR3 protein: CASSLASGSGTQYF
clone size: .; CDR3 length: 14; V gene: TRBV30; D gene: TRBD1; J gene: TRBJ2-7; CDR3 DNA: TGTGCCTGGAGTGTAGGGACAGGGGCCTACGAGCAGTACTTC; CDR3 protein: CAWSVGTGAYEQYF
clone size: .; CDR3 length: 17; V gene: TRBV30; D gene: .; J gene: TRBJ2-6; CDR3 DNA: TGTGCCTGGAGTGGTGGGGGAGGTAGCTCTGGGGCCAACGTCCTGACTTTC; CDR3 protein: CAWSGGGGSSGANVLTF